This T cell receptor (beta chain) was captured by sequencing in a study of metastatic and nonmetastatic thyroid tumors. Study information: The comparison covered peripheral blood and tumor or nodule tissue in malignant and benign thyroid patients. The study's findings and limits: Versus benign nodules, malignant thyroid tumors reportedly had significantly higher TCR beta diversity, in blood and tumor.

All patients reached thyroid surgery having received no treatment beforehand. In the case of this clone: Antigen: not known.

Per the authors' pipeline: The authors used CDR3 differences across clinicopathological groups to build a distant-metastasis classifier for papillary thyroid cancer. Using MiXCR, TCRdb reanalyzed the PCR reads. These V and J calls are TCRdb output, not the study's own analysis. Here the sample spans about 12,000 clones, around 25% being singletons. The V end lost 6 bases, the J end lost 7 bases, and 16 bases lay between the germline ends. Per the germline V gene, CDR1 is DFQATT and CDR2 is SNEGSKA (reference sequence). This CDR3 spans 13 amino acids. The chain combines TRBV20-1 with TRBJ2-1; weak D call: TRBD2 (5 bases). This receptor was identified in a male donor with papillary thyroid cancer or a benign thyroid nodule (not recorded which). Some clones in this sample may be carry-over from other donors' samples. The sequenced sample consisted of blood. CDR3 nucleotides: TGCAGTGCCTCAGCCGGACTTCCTAATGAGCAGTTCTTC. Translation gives CSASAGLPNEQFF.